This entry lists 16 T cell receptor beta chains sequenced from one sample in a study of tumor and adjacent non-tumor tissue in lung cancer. TCRbeta libraries were built with three rounds of nested PCR, modified from ARM-PCR. From the multiplex PCR reads, TCRdb called clonotypes with MiXCR, one entry per CDR3 protein. This sample has 100,000 or so distinct CDR3 sequences, with 60% to 80% found just once. RNA was extracted from bulk tissue without any cell sorting. Distant lung tissue was collected more than 3 cm away from the tumor edge. What was sequenced was distant non-tumor lung tissue. The source of these receptors is a man under 40 with non-small cell lung cancer.

The V and J genes are TRBV29-1 and TRBJ2-3; 8 bases are shared with TRBD1. Germline CDR1 reads SQVTM; CDR2 reads ANQGSEA. CDR3 length: 15 amino acids. V was pared by 6 bases and J by 4 bases, with 12 bases of the junction left unmatched. The CDR3 here is CSVLVLQGAPDTQYF. In nucleotides, the CDR3 is TGCAGCGTGCTGGTCCTGCAGGGGGCCCCAGATACGCAGTATTTT.

With respect to this clonotype: The junction departs from germline at one end; a sequencing error may be responsible. This chain links TRBV20-1 with TRBJ1-6; 9 nucleotides align to TRBD1. There are 17 residues in the CDR3. Germline values: CDR1 DFQATT, CDR2 SNEGSKA (reference sequence). CDR3 region: CGARGHRGLGNNSPLHF. DNA of the CDR3: TGCGGTGCTAGAGGTCACAGGGGGCTAGGAAATAATTCACCCCTCCACTTT.

This clonotype is termed medium-sized. The rearrangement joins TRBV11-2 to TRBJ1-2, with TRBD1 as a possible D gene (5 bases). The germline V and J ends were trimmed by 5 bases and 6 bases, with 13 bases remaining between them. The germline CDR1 and CDR2 sequences are SGHAT and FQNNGV. The CDR3 consists of 13 residues. The DNA for the CDR3 is TGTGCCAGCAGCGCGGGGATAGGGGATGGCTACACCTTC. It translates to CASSAGIGDGYTF.

This chain links TRBV11-3 with TRBJ2-2, with TRBD2 matching over 13 bases. Per germline, CDR1 SGHNT and CDR2 YENEEA. The CDR3 sequence is 16 residues long. Trimming removed 10 bases from V and 7 bases from J; junction bases left unmatched: 12. In DNA, the CDR3 is TGTGCCAACAGGTCAACTAGCGGGAGGGCTGGCGGGGAGCTGTTTTTT. Its protein is CANRSTSGRAGGELFF. Drawing the rest from reference TRBV11-3 and TRBJ2-2, the complete variable domain is EAGVVQSPRYKIIEKKQPVAFWCNPISGHNTLYWYLQNLGQGPELLIRYENEEAVDDSQLPKDRFSAERLKGVDSTLKIQPAELGDSAVYLCANRSTSGRAGGELFFGEGSRLTVL.

As to this clonotype: Being one base from a much bigger clone, this may be a read error. V gene TRBV6-6 combines with J gene TRBJ1-5; D call uncertain. Germline loops: CDR1 MNHNY, CDR2 SVGAGI (reference sequence). The CDR3 totals 16 residues. Trimming cost V 5 bases and J 6 bases, with 20 bases left between them. The CDR3 coding sequence is TGTGCCAGCAGTCCCTACCCGGTGGGCGGACGTCAGCCCCAGCATTTT. This sequence encodes CASSPYPVGGRQPQHF.

The sample holds one count of this clonotype. Mismatch with germline at one junction end may stem from a read error. The chain joins TRBV4-2 to TRBJ2-2; maybe TRBD2 (5 bases). The CDR3 has 14 residues. CDR1 is LGHNA, CDR2 YNFKEQ, per germline. CDR3 region: CACRYTGNTGELLF. CDR3 in DNA: TGTGCCTGCAGATACACTGGGAACACCGGGGAGCTGCTTTTT.

The V and J genes are TRBV4-1 and TRBJ1-2, with D uncertain. Germline V CDR1 and CDR2: MGHRA, YSYEKL. The CDR3 is made up of 15 amino acids. V was pared by 1 base and J by 7 bases, with 16 bases between. CDR3 residues: CASSQGNPNWAGYTF. CDR3 nucleotides: TGCGCCAGCAGCCAAGGAAACCCCAATTGGGCTGGCTACACCTTC.

In regard to this clonotype: A read error may be the cause here, since a much bigger clone is one base away. The chain joins TRBV11-2 to TRBJ2-7; D is possibly TRBD2 (5 bases). The CDR3 loop spans 11 amino acids. Germline V gives CDR1 SGHAT, CDR2 FQNNGV. V gave up 2 bases and J gave up 11 bases, with 10 bases separating them. CDR3 DNA: TGTGCCAGCAGCTTAACGAGGGAGAAGTACTTC. This sequence encodes CASSLTREKYF.

A remark on this clonotype: One junction end disagrees with the germline gene, perhaps due to a read error. This chain uses TRBV7-8 with TRBJ2-7, with D tentatively TRBD2 (7 bases). CDR1 SGHVS and CDR2 FQNEAQ come from the germline V gene. The CDR3 length is 14 residues. The CDR3: CASRLGGRGNEQYF. The CDR3 nucleotides read TGTGCCAGCAGGTTAGGGGGGAGGGGTAACGAGCAGTACTTC.

A word on this clonotype: This CDR3 is missing its conserved last phenylalanine or tryptophan, likely due to a read error. The DNA is left out, because the CDR3 cannot be placed on it with certainty; the CDR3 is given as TCRdb lists it. The chain couples TRBV21-1 to TRBJ2-4; the table's D call, TRBD1, has no DNA check behind it. TRBV21-1 constitutes a pseudogene. The CDR3 has 14 amino acids, counting both end residues. The CDR3 loop reads CASSNRGPKNIQYL.

This clonotype was picked up many times. The rearrangement uses TRBV4-3 and TRBJ2-7; 8 bases are a match to TRBD1. This CDR3 is built from 16 residues. V lost 4 bases and J lost 2; bases outside the gene matches: 10. The germline V gene has CDR1 LGHNA and CDR2 YSLEER. The CDR3 loop is CASSPTGAGGTYEQYF. CDR3 nucleotide sequence: TGCGCCAGCAGCCCGACAGGGGCTGGGGGCACCTACGAGCAGTACTTC.

This clonotype appeared many times. The rearrangement links TRBV12-3 or TRBV12-4 to TRBJ2-7, with 7 bases matching TRBD1. Trimming took 1 base from V and 6 from J; bases not matched to a gene: 9. This CDR3 is built from 15 residues. CDR3 residues: CASSLERGPGGEQYF. DNA for the CDR3: TGTGCCAGCAGTTTAGAACGGGGCCCAGGGGGCGAGCAGTACTTC.

This clonotype has a count of ten or more. J is TRBJ1-3 and V is TRBV6-6, with D unclear. The V and J ends lost 0 bases and 0 bases respectively, with 12 bases between them. The CDR3 is 17 amino acids. Germline V gene data show CDR1 as MNHNY and CDR2 as SVGAGI (reference sequence). CDR3 sequence reads: CASSYSAPQSSGNTIYF. The CDR3 coding sequence is TGTGCCAGCAGTTACTCCGCTCCTCAGAGCTCTGGAAACACCATATATTTT.

This clonotype has just a few counts. J is TRBJ2-7 and V is TRBV7-9; no clear D. This CDR3 region has 16 residues. The germline V gene encodes CDR1 SEHNR and CDR2 FQNEAQ (reference sequence). V was pared by 8 bases and J by 6 bases, with 26 bases between. The CDR3 coding sequence is TGTGCCAGCCTTACGCCCCGGACGGTGGACGCCTCCGAGCAGTACTTC. Encoded protein: CASLTPRTVDASEQYF.

As regards this clonotype: The junction and the germline gene differ at one end; a read error may be behind it. The chain recombines TRBV6-2 or TRBV6-3 with TRBJ1-1; 8 bases match TRBD1. Germline-derived CDR1 and CDR2 are MNHEY and SVGEGT. This CDR3 is 11 amino acids long. Here the CDR3 DNA reads TGTGTCAGCTCAGGGGGCCTTGAAGCATTCTTT. As protein: CVSSGGLEAFF.

This clonotype was recorded only once. This chain links TRBV10-3 with TRBJ2-7; 7 bases map to TRBD1. This CDR3 comprises 13 residues. Unmatched junction bases numbered 15, after V lost 8 bases and J lost 11 bases. Germline lookup yields CDR1 ENHRY and CDR2 SYGVKD. The CDR3 DNA follows: TGTGCCATCGGTAAGGCCCCTACAGGGGAGAAGTACTTC. It codes for CAIGKAPTGEKYF.